This T cell receptor beta chain came from a study of regulatory T cells in long-lasting Graves disease. CDR1 LNHDA and CDR2 SQIVND come from the germline V gene (reference sequence). With V trimmed by 1 base and J by 2 bases, 3 bases remained unmatched. The CDR3 runs to 16 residues. Regarding time point: newly diagnosed GD, antithyroid drugs for less than 3 months. Extracted RNA from PBMCs served as the source of the TCR library. With iRepertoire HTBI primers and Arm-PCR of CDR3 regions, TCR beta libraries were built. TCRdb processed the multiplex PCR reads anew with MiXCR; each CDR3 protein has one entry. The sample contains 400,000 to 500,000 distinct CDR3 sequences, 14% to 15% of which appear only once. These data also featured in a second study, about T cells in Graves' hyperthyroidism and ophthalmopathy.

This sequence was found in a woman in her 30s with Graves disease. The gene calls are TRBV19 and TRBJ2-1, with 9 bases fitting TRBD2. Sample: peripheral blood mononuclear cells (PBMCs), taken at new diagnosis, from a patient treated with antithyroid drugs. This CDR3 reads CASSIARGRAYNEQFF. The CDR3, as DNA: TGTGCCAGTAGTATAGCTCGCGGGAGGGCCTACAATGAGCAGTTCTTC. The full variable domain, with the rest looked up from reference TRBV19 and TRBJ2-1, is DGGITQSPKYLFRKEGQNVTLSCEQNLNHDAMYWYRQDPGQGLRLIYYSQIVNDFQKGDIAEGYSVSREKKESFPLTVTSAQKNPTAFYLCASSIARGRAYNEQFFGPGTRLTVL.